The subject of this entry is one T cell receptor (beta chain). Its antigen is undetermined. Full-length variable regions came from constant-region reverse primers plus semi-nested Nested Universal Primer A PCR. TCRdb re-called the 5' RACE reads through MiXCR, storing one row per CDR3 protein. The sample includes 40,000 to 65,000 distinct CDR3 sequences, over 20% of them seen just once. Purified naive CD4+ T cells were depleted of CD25+ Tregs. Whole-study results and caveats: Whole repertoires were not studied in the larger cohort, only one V-J beta rearrangement. Tumor Treg TCRs overlapped most with tumor naive CD4+ cells.

Germline values: CDR1 SGHRS, CDR2 YFSETQ. There are 11 residues in the CDR3. V dropped 7 bases and J dropped 3 bases, with 6 bases sitting between them. This clonotype was sampled from a female donor with breast cancer. The V and J genes are TRBV5-1 and TRBJ2-3, with D hard to call. Input material: tumor-infiltrating naive CD4+ T cells sorted from the breast tumor. As for subset: naive CD4+ T cells, CD4+CD45RA+CD25-. The CDR3 here is CASGDTDTQYF. The CDR3 nucleotides read TGCGCCAGCGGCGATACAGATACGCAGTATTTT.